The clone carrying this TCR beta chain showed up many times. Its antigen is unknown. From 300 to 400 ng of RNA, a library with molecular barcoded alpha/delta and beta/gamma adaptors was made. TCRdb re-called the reads through MiXCR, storing one row per CDR3 protein. This table holds 50,000 to 65,000 distinct CDR3 sequences, more than 9% found once. Germline V gives CDR1 MGHRA, CDR2 YSYEKL. V was shortened by 4 bases and J by 6 bases, with 13 bases between the two germline ends. CDR3 length: 13 amino acids. These data come from a study of read filtering for tumor transcriptome and immune sequencing. Overall study findings and caveats: Correlation between methods rose after single-read clonotypes were removed. The CD138-negative fraction was mixed bone marrow immune cells, not pure T cells.

This rearrangement joins TRBV4-1 to TRBJ2-7; D may match TRBD1 or TRBD2 (5 bases each). The sequence derives from a donor aged 40 or over with multiple myeloma. The sample taken for sequencing was a population of CD138-negative cells sorted from bone marrow. CDR3 DNA sequence: TGCGCCAGCAGCCTGGGACCGCTGGGCGAGCAGTACTTC. Translated: CASSLGPLGEQYF.